Detailed here is one T cell receptor beta chain. Repertoires were generated with immunoSEQ multiplex PCR, while TCRdb's copy carries only in-frame clones and drops some. The sample includes 150,000 to 200,000 clones, over 75% of them seen just once. Germline loops: CDR1 KGHDR, CDR2 SFDVKD. This CDR3 comprises 13 residues. V dropped 10 bases and J dropped 3; count of bases not matched to a gene: 4. The sample originates from a study of blood T cell repertoires in COVID-19. This TCR was recovered from a woman in her forties or fifties who had recovered from COVID-19. The V gene is TRBV24-1, the J gene TRBJ1-5; 8 positions agree with TRBD1. The specimen sequenced was PBMCs or T cells enriched from blood (not recorded which). CDR3 sequence (DNA): TGTGCCACAAAGGGACAGGACAATCAGCCCCAGCATTTT. Translating it yields CATKGQDNQPQHF.